The entry below gives a single T cell receptor (beta chain) sequence along with its context. Just one base apart from a much larger clone, this may be a read error. The germline V gene has CDR1 SGDLS and CDR2 YYNGEE. The V gene end was trimmed by 7 bases and the J gene end by 5 bases; junction bases not matched to a gene: 9. The CDR3 has 15 residues. The sample belongs to a study of CDR3 diversity in severe acne. TCRdb called the PCR reads again in MiXCR, with one record for every CDR3 protein. Of about 84,000 distinct CDR3 sequences listed, about 54% were seen once; the top ten hold around an eighth.

The specimen sequenced was blood. The receptor comes from a male donor in good health, without acne. The chain recombines TRBV9 with TRBJ2-2, with 9 bases that match TRBD2. Here the CDR3 DNA reads TGTGCCAGCGGCGGGGGGGGGGGGGCAACCGGGGAGCTGTTTTTT. It yields the protein CASGGGGGATGELFF. Combining the CDR3 with reference TRBV9 and TRBJ2-2 gives the whole variable domain DSGVTQTPKHLITATGQRVTLRCSPRSGDLSVYWYQQSLDQGLQFLIQYYNGEERAKGNILERFSAQQFPDLHSELNLSSLELGDSALYFCASGGGGGATGELFFGEGSRLTVL.